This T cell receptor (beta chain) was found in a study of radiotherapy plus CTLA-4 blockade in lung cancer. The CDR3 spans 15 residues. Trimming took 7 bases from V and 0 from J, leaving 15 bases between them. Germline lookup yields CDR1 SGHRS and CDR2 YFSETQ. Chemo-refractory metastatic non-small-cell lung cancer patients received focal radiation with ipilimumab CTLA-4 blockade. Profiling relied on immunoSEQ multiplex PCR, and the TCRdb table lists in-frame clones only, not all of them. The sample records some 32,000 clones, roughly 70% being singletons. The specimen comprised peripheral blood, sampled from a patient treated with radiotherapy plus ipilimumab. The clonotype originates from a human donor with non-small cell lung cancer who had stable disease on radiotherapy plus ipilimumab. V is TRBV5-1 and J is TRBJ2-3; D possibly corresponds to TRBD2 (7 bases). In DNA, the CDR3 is TGCGCCAGCGGGGGGGCAGGATCTAGCACAGATACGCAGTATTTT. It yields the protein CASGGAGSSTDTQYF. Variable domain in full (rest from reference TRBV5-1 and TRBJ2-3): KAGVTQTPRYLIKTRGQQVTLSCSPISGHRSVSWYQQTPGQGLQFLFEYFSETQRNKGNFPGRFSGRQFSNSRSEMNVSTLELGDSALYLCASGGAGSSTDTQYFGPGTRLTVL.